The present TCR beta chain was sequenced within a study of T cell responses to AZD1222 COVID-19 vaccine. Study-level results: No day 14 peak samples; only post-peak repertoires were characterized. There were mostly white British donors and more females than males, and clonal diversity was possibly underestimated. Of the AZD1222 recipients, only five to seven were seropositive at baseline.

The CDR3 totals 12 residues. V dropped 7 bases and J dropped 10 bases, with 14 bases sitting between them. The germline gives CDR1 MNHEY, CDR2 SVGAGI. Repertoires were generated with immunoSEQ multiplex PCR, while TCRdb's copy carries only in-frame clones and drops some. The sample yields around 120,000 clones, about 94% seen once. Remarks on this clone: What it binds is not known.

This sample comprised peripheral blood, obtained on day 0 of AZD1222 vaccination. The chain has TRBV6-5 and TRBJ2-1; D gene ambiguous. This TCR derives from an adult in good health. CDR3 protein: CASNFRVGEQFF. Here the CDR3 DNA reads TGTGCCAGCAATTTTAGGGTAGGCGAGCAGTTCTTC.